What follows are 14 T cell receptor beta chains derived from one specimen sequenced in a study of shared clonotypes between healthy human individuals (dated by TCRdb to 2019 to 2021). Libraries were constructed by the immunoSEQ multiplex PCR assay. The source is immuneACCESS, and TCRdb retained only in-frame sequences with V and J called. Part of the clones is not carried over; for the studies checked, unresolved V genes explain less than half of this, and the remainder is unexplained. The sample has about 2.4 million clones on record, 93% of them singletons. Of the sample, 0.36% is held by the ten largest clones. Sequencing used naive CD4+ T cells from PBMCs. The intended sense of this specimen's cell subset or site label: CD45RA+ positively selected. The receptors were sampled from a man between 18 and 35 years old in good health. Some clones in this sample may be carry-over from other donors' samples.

The CDR3 nucleotides read TGTGCCAGCAGCTTAGAGTCTAGGCCCTTCGACGAGCAGTACTTC. Protein sequence: CASSLESRPFDEQYF. V is TRBV11-3 and J is TRBJ2-5; D unclear. The end of the DNA fits TRBJ2-7 better, so the J call may be wrong. From germline, CDR1 is SGHNT and CDR2 YENEEA. This CDR3 is 15 amino acids long.

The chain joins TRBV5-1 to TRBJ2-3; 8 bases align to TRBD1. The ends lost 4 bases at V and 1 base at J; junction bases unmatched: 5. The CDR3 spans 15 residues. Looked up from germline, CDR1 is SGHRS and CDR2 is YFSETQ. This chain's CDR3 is CASSRTGLRTDTQYF. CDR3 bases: TGCGCCAGCAGCAGGACAGGGCTACGCACAGATACGCAGTATTTT.

This CDR3 is CASRTGGYTDTQYF. In DNA form, the CDR3 reads TGTGCCAGCAGGACCGGGGGATACACAGATACGCAGTATTTT. V and J are TRBV2 and TRBJ2-3; D possibly corresponds to TRBD2 (6 bases). Trimming stripped 6 bases from V and 2 bases from J, with 12 bases between. The germline V gene has CDR1 SNHLY and CDR2 FYNNEI. This CDR3 has 14 amino acids.

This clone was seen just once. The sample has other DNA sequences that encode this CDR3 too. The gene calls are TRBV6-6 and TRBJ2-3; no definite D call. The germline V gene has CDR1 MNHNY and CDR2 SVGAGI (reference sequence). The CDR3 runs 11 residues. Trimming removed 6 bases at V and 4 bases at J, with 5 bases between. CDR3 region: CASRGSDTQYF. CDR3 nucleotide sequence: TGTGCCAGCAGGGGGTCAGATACGCAGTATTTT.

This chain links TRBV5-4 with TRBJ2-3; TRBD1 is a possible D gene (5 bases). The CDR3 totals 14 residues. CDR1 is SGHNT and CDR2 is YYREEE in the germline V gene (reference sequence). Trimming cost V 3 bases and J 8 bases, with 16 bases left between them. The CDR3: CASSSDPEQGTQYF. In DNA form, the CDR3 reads TGTGCCAGCAGCTCTGACCCGGAGCAGGGTACGCAGTATTTT.

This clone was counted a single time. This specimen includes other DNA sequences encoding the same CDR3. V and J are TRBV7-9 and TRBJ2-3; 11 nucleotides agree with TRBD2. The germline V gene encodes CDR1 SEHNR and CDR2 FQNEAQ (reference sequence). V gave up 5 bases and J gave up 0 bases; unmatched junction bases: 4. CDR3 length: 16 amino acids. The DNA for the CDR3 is TGTGCCAGCAGCCCGGGGACTAGCGGAAGCACAGATACGCAGTATTTT. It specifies CASSPGTSGSTDTQYF.

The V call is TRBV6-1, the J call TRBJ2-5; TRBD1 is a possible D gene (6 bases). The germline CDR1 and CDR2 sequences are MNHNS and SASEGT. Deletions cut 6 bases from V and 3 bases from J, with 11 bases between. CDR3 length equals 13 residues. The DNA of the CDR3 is TGTGCCAGCAGGACAGGACAGAAAGAGACCCAGTACTTC. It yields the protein CASRTGQKETQYF.

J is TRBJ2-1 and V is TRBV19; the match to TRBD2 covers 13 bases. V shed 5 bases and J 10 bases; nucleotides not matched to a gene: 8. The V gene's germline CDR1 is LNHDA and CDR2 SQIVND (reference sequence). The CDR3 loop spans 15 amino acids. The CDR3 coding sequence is TGTGCCAGTAGTCGAACGGGACTAGCGGGACCCGAGCAGTTCTTC. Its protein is CASSRTGLAGPEQFF.

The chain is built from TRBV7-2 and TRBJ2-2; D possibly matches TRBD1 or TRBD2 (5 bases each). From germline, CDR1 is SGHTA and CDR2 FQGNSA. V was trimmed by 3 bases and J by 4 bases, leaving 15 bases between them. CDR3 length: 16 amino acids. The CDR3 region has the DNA TGTGCCAGCAGCTTTCGCGGAGGCCAGGGCACCGGGGAGCTGTTTTTT. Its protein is CASSFRGGQGTGELFF.

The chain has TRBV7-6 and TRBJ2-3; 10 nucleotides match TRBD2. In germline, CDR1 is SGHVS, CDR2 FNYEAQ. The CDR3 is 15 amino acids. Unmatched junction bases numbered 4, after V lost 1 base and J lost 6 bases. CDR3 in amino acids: CASSLVSAGGDTQYF. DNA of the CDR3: TGTGCCAGCAGCTTAGTATCAGCGGGAGGGGATACGCAGTATTTT.

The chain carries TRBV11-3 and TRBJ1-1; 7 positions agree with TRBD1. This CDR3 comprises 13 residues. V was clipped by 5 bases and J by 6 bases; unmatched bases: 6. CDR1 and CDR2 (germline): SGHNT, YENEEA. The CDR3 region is CASSDRDSSEAFF. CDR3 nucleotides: TGTGCCAGCAGCGATCGGGACAGCTCTGAAGCTTTCTTT.

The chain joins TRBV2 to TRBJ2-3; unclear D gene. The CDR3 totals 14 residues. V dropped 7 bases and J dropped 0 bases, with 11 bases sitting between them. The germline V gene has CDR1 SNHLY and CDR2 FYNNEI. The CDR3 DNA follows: TGTGCCAGCAAGTGGCGTATTAGCACAGATACGCAGTATTTT. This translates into CASKWRISTDTQYF.

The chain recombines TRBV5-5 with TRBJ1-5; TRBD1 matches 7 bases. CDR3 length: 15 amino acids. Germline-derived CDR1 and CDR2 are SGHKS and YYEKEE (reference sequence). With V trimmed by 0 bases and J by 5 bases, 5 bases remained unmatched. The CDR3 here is CASSLVAGGDQPQHF. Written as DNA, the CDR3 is TGTGCCAGCAGCTTGGTGGCAGGGGGTGATCAGCCCCAGCATTTT.

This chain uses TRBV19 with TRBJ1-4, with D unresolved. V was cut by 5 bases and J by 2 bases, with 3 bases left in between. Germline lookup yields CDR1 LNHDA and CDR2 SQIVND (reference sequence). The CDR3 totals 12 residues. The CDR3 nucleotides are TGTGCCAGTAGTCCCACTAATGAAAAACTGTTTTTT. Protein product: CASSPTNEKLFF.